The 26 T cell receptor beta chains below come from one sample, sequenced in a study of T cells in Graves' hyperthyroidism and ophthalmopathy. RNA transcripts provided the source from which TCR beta CDR3 regions were amplified. RT-PCR in the first round (using the HTBI primer set) targeted the TCR CDR3. In TCRdb, the multiplex PCR reads were re-called with MiXCR into one record per CDR3 protein. Of hundreds of thousands of distinct CDR3 sequences in the sample, about 20% were seen once. The sequenced sample was blood. The receptors stem from a man between 35 and 55 years old with Graves' ophthalmopathy.

As DNA, the CDR3 is TGTGCCAGCAGCCACGGCATGGTCAATGAGCAGTTCTTC. This sequence encodes CASSHGMVNEQFF. The chain carries TRBV6-2 or TRBV6-3 and TRBJ2-1, with no clear D. Germline V gene lookup returns CDR1 MNHEY and CDR2 SVGEGT. V lost 6 bases and J lost 6, with 12 bases in between. The CDR3 covers 13 residues.

This clonotype appeared many times. The chain is built from TRBV7-2 and TRBJ2-3; 8 nucleotides match TRBD2. In germline, CDR1 is SGHTA, CDR2 FQGNSA. J was trimmed by 4 bases and V by 2 bases; bases with no gene match: 8. The CDR3 is 16 amino acids. CDR3 region: CASSLITGGDPDTQYF. CDR3 sequence (DNA): TGTGCCAGCAGCTTAATAACGGGAGGGGACCCAGATACGCAGTATTTT.

This clonotype was counted a few times. The chain is built from TRBV24-1 and TRBJ2-4, with D unclear. The V end was cut by 6 bases, the J end by 0 bases, with 8 bases between. The CDR3 is made up of 14 amino acids. Germline V gives CDR1 KGHDR, CDR2 SFDVKD. The CDR3 region is CATSSRLAKNIQYF. The CDR3 region has the DNA TGTGCCACCAGTTCAAGGTTAGCCAAAAACATTCAGTACTTC.

On this clonotype itself: This may come from a read error, since a much larger clone is one base off. The rearrangement uses TRBV28 and TRBJ2-7; 7 bases are a match to TRBD2. CDR3 length: 17 amino acids. Per germline, CDR1 MDHEN and CDR2 SYDVKM. The CDR3 DNA follows: TGTGCCAGCAGTTTTTCCCCTAGATTAGCGGGCTCCTACAAGCAGTACTTC. Translating gives CASSFSPRLAGSYKQYF.

The table lists this clonotype with many counts. The gene calls are TRBV5-6 and TRBJ2-3; D unclear. The germline V and J ends were trimmed by 6 bases and 6 bases, with 17 bases remaining between them. The CDR3 contains 14 residues. CDR1 is SGHDT and CDR2 is YYEEEE in the germline V gene. This CDR3 reads CASNPSRGLDTQYF. CDR3 in DNA: TGTGCCAGCAACCCCAGCCGTGGTCTCGATACGCAGTATTTT.

At least ten counts were recorded for this clonotype. The chain employs TRBV30 and TRBJ2-7; weak D call: TRBD2 (6 bases). Trimming removed 0 bases from V and 7 bases from J, with 13 bases in between. The CDR3 has 13 residues. The germline CDR1 and CDR2 sequences are GTSNPN and SVGIG (reference sequence). CDR3 sequence (DNA): TGTGCCTGGAGTGTACTTCAACGGGAGGAGCAGTACTTC. Its protein product is CAWSVLQREEQYF.

This clonotype was detected only a few times. The CDR3 loop is CASSPLGQGGTGNIQYF. Written as DNA, the CDR3 is TGTGCCAGCAGTCCCCTGGGACAAGGGGGGACAGGGAACATTCAGTACTTC. The chain is built from TRBV27 and TRBJ2-4; 9 bases line up with TRBD1. The CDR3 runs 17 residues. The germline gives CDR1 MNHEY, CDR2 SMNVEV (reference sequence). V trimming: 5 bases; J trimming: 7 bases; junction bases outside the gene matches: 15.

J is TRBJ2-6 and V is TRBV2, with D possibly matching TRBD2 (5 bases). Germline CDR1 is SNHLY and CDR2 is FYNNEI. The V end was cut by 4 bases, the J end by 2 bases, with 12 bases between. This CDR3 spans 16 amino acids. Here the CDR3 reads CASSGLISTGANVLTF. DNA for the CDR3: TGTGCCAGCAGTGGACTAATCTCCACTGGGGCCAACGTCCTGACTTTC.

Of note for this clonotype: Here the CDR3 omits its conserved ending phenylalanine or tryptophan, so a read error is the likely source. The chain employs TRBV7-9 and TRBJ2-1, with TRBD2 matching over 7 bases. V lost 2 bases to trimming and J lost 4 bases; unmatched junction nucleotides: 17. CDR3 length: 19 residues. Germline V gene data show CDR1 as SEHNR and CDR2 as FQNEAQ (reference sequence). The CDR3 nucleotides are TGTGCCAGCAGCTTAAGACGGACAAGCGGGAACCCTTGGTACAATGAGCAGTTCCTC. Residues: CASSLRRTSGNPWYNEQFL.

Only a few counts were recorded for this clonotype. The CDR3, as DNA: TGTGCCAGCAGCTTAGTCGGCGGGTACTCTGGAAACACCATATATTTT. The encoded protein is CASSLVGGYSGNTIYF. The rearrangement uses TRBV7-2 and TRBJ1-3; D not certain. The CDR3 extends over 16 amino acids. Trimming cost V 1 base and J 0 bases, with 10 bases left between them. Germline CDR1 reads SGHTA; CDR2 reads FQGNSA.

This clonotype showed up just a few times. The chain has TRBV13 and TRBJ2-3; 9 positions match TRBD1. Germline V gives CDR1 PRHDT, CDR2 FYEKMQ (reference sequence). The ends lost 4 bases at V and 4 bases at J; junction bases unmatched: 9. The CDR3 runs to 16 residues. CDR3 residues: CASSYRRDRAPDTQYF. CDR3 DNA: TGTGCCAGCAGCTACCGACGGGACAGGGCTCCAGATACGCAGTATTTT. Complete variable domain (other parts from reference TRBV13 and TRBJ2-3): AAGVIQSPRHLIKEKRETATLKCYPIPRHDTVYWYQQGPGQDPQFLISFYEKMQSDKGSIPDRFSAQQFSDYHSELNMSSLELGDSALYFCASSYRRDRAPDTQYFGPGTRLTVL.

The sample holds many counts of this clonotype. The chain employs TRBV7-2 and TRBJ2-5; D perhaps matches TRBD1 (6 bases). Trimming pared 3 bases from V and 1 base from J, leaving 9 bases between. The CDR3 is made up of 14 amino acids. In germline, CDR1 is SGHTA, CDR2 FQGNSA. CDR3: CASSFGQFQETQYF. CDR3 bases: TGTGCCAGCAGCTTTGGACAGTTCCAAGAGACCCAGTACTTC. The whole variable domain, remainder taken from reference TRBV7-2 and TRBJ2-5, is GAGVSQSPSNKVTEKGKDVELRCDPISGHTALYWYRQSLGQGLEFLIYFQGNSAPDKSGLPSDRFSAERTGGSVSTLTIQRTQQEDSAVYLCASSFGQFQETQYFGPGTRLLVL.

This sequence joins TRBV13 and TRBJ2-7; D is unclear. In germline, CDR1 is PRHDT, CDR2 FYEKMQ (reference sequence). Trimming removed 1 base at V and 7 bases at J, with 11 bases between. The CDR3 runs to 13 residues. The CDR3 bases are TGTGCCAGCAGCTTAGTCTCGATGGGGGAGCAGTACTTC. Amino acid sequence: CASSLVSMGEQYF. Full variable domain (outside the CDR3, taken from reference TRBV13 and TRBJ2-7): AAGVIQSPRHLIKEKRETATLKCYPIPRHDTVYWYQQGPGQDPQFLISFYEKMQSDKGSIPDRFSAQQFSDYHSELNMSSLELGDSALYFCASSLVSMGEQYFGPGTRLTVT.

This clonotype was observed a few times. The chain recombines TRBV4-1 with TRBJ2-1; 8 bases fit TRBD1. V lost 1 base, J lost 8 bases, and 7 bases stayed unmatched. The CDR3 loop spans 15 amino acids. Germline values: CDR1 MGHRA, CDR2 YSYEKL. The DNA for the CDR3 is TGCGCCAGCAGCCAAGCCTTACCAGGGGGCGATGAGCAGTTCTTC. As protein: CASSQALPGGDEQFF.

This clonotype was counted at least ten times. The chain couples TRBV12-3 or TRBV12-4 to TRBJ2-3; D is uncertain. Trimming stripped 4 bases from V and 1 base from J, with 6 bases between. This CDR3 spans 13 amino acids. CDR3 protein: CASSSGRTDTQYF. The CDR3 DNA reads as TGTGCCAGCAGTTCCGGGCGCACAGATACGCAGTATTTT.

This clonotype came up once. The chain carries TRBV5-1 and TRBJ2-3; no definite D call. The germline V and J ends were trimmed by 9 bases and 3 bases, with 14 bases remaining between them. The CDR3 is 13 residues long. CDR1 is SGHRS and CDR2 is YFSETQ in the germline V gene. This chain's CDR3 is CATSIMGTDTQYF. CDR3 sequence (DNA): TGCGCCACCTCTATCATGGGAACAGATACGCAGTATTTT. Variable domain in full (rest from reference TRBV5-1 and TRBJ2-3): KAGVTQTPRYLIKTRGQQVTLSCSPISGHRSVSWYQQTPGQGLQFLFEYFSETQRNKGNFPGRFSGRQFSNSRSEMNVSTLELGDSALYLCATSIMGTDTQYFGPGTRLTVL.

This clonotype was counted a few times. V gene TRBV19 combines with J gene TRBJ1-1; D gene uncertain. The CDR3 extends over 11 amino acids. The germline V gene has CDR1 LNHDA and CDR2 SQIVND (reference sequence). Trimming pared 10 bases from V and 5 bases from J, leaving 11 bases between. The CDR3 here is CATKDYTEAFF. The DNA for the CDR3 is TGTGCCACCAAAGACTATACTGAAGCTTTCTTT.

This clonotype was counted at least ten times. The chain recombines TRBV3-1 with TRBJ2-1; TRBD2 matches 14 bases. This CDR3 is built from 14 residues. The V gene's germline CDR1 is LGHDT and CDR2 YNNKEL (reference sequence). The trim removed 5 bases at V and 10 bases at J, leaving 4 bases unmatched. The CDR3 sequence is CASSARLAGGEQFF. CDR3 coding DNA: TGTGCCAGCAGCGCGCGACTAGCGGGGGGGGAGCAGTTCTTC.

This clonotype was counted many times. This chain uses TRBV20-1 with TRBJ2-2; 9 nucleotides line up with TRBD2. This CDR3 is 16 amino acids long. Per germline, CDR1 DFQATT and CDR2 SNEGSKA (reference sequence). V lost 1 base to trimming and J lost 0 bases; unmatched junction nucleotides: 3. In nucleotides, the CDR3 is TGCAGTGCTAGAGTGACTAGCGGACCGAACACCGGGGAGCTGTTTTTT. Amino acid sequence: CSARVTSGPNTGELFF.

The chain has TRBV4-3 and TRBJ2-7, with a weak D call TRBD2 (6 bases). CDR3 length: 14 amino acids. Germline loops: CDR1 LGHNA, CDR2 YSLEER. Deletions cut 1 base from V and 5 bases from J, with 12 bases between. CDR3 region: CASSQVTGSHEQYF. Here the CDR3 DNA reads TGCGCCAGCAGCCAAGTAACCGGGAGCCACGAGCAGTACTTC.

This clonotype has ten or more counts. V gene TRBV20-1 combines with J gene TRBJ2-3; TRBD2 agrees at 10 bases. The CDR3 contains 15 residues. CDR1 is DFQATT and CDR2 is SNEGSKA in the germline V gene (reference sequence). J lost 6 bases, V lost 2 bases, and 8 bases had no gene match. The CDR3, as DNA: TGCAGTGCTAGACCCCTAGCGGGGGTTTTCGATACGCAGTATTTT. Protein product: CSARPLAGVFDTQYF.

V gene TRBV4-1 combines with J gene TRBJ1-4, with D hard to call. Germline CDR1 is MGHRA and CDR2 is YSYEKL. This CDR3 region has 14 residues. With 4 bases removed from V and 5 bases from J, the gap between germline ends came to 11 bases. CDR3 sequence reads: CASSPDGPNEKLFF. The DNA of the CDR3 is TGCGCCAGCAGCCCGGACGGACCGAATGAAAAACTGTTTTTT.

This clonotype was found a few times. The chain is built from TRBV7-2 and TRBJ1-3, with unresolved D. This CDR3 spans 13 amino acids. Trimming stripped 2 bases from V and 7 bases from J, with 9 bases between. Germline CDR1 reads SGHTA; CDR2 reads FQGNSA. CDR3 in amino acids: CASSLRQLNTIYF. Here the CDR3 DNA reads TGTGCCAGCAGCTTAAGGCAGCTTAACACCATATATTTT. The full variable domain, with the rest looked up from reference TRBV7-2 and TRBJ1-3, is GAGVSQSPSNKVTEKGKDVELRCDPISGHTALYWYRQSLGQGLEFLIYFQGNSAPDKSGLPSDRFSAERTGGSVSTLTIQRTQQEDSAVYLCASSLRQLNTIYFGEGSWLTVV.

The rearrangement links TRBV11-2 to TRBJ2-5; 7 bases line up with TRBD2. Unmatched junction bases numbered 17, after V lost 5 bases and J lost 5 bases. The length of the CDR3 is 17 residues. Germline CDR1 SGHAT, CDR2 FQNNGV. The CDR3 bases are TGTGCCAGCAGCCCCACCTTTACCGGGACTAATTATGAGACCCAGTACTTC. Translating gives CASSPTFTGTNYETQYF.

This chain connects TRBV6-2 or TRBV6-3 to TRBJ2-2; 9 nucleotides match TRBD2. The germline CDR1 and CDR2 sequences are MNHEY and SVGEGT. The V gene end was trimmed by 6 bases and the J gene end by 0 bases; junction bases not matched to a gene: 2. This CDR3 is built from 15 residues. CDR3 DNA sequence: TGTGCCAGCAGGATAGCGGGAGCGAACACCGGGGAGCTGTTTTTT. Translation gives CASRIAGANTGELFF.

This clonotype has ten or more counts. This chain joins TRBV9 and TRBJ2-1, with 8 bases lining up with TRBD1. Germline CDR1 and CDR2: SGDLS and YYNGEE. Unmatched junction bases numbered 9, after V lost 3 bases and J lost 7 bases. The CDR3 is 15 residues long. As DNA, the CDR3 is TGTGCCAGCAGCGAGACCGGGACAGGTTATAATGAGCAGTTCTTC. Amino acid sequence: CASSETGTGYNEQFF.